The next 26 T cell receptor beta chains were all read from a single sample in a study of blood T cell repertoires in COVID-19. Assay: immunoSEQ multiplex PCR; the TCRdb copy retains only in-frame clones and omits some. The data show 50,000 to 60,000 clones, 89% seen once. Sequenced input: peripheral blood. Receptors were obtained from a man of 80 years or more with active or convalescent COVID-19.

CDR3 loop: CASSLVFDISTDTQYF. As DNA, the CDR3 is TGCGCCAGCAGCTTGGTTTTCGACATAAGCACAGATACGCAGTATTTT. The V and J genes are TRBV5-1 and TRBJ2-3; D call uncertain. Germline loops: CDR1 SGHRS, CDR2 YFSETQ. Trimming removed 0 bases from V and 0 bases from J, with 11 bases in between. The length of the CDR3 is 16 residues. Based on the CDR3 plus reference TRBV5-1 and TRBJ2-3, the full variable domain is KAGVTQTPRYLIKTRGQQVTLSCSPISGHRSVSWYQQTPGQGLQFLFEYFSETQRNKGNFPGRFSGRQFSNSRSEMNVSTLELGDSALYLCASSLVFDISTDTQYFGPGTRLTVL.

CDR3 DNA: TGTGCCAGCAGTTCCGGACAGGGGGACCAAGAGACCCAGTACTTC. The encoded protein is CASSSGQGDQETQYF. This chain connects TRBV28 to TRBJ2-5; 10 positions agree with TRBD1. Losses at the gene ends were 4 bases for V and 0 bases for J; bases not matched to a gene: 2. The CDR3 extends over 15 amino acids. Germline CDR1 MDHEN, CDR2 SYDVKM.

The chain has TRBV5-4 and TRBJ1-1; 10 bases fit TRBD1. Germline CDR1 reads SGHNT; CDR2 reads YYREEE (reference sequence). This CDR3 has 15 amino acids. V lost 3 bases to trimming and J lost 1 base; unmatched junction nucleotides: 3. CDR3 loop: CASSWGTGANTEAFF. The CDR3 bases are TGTGCCAGCAGCTGGGGGACAGGGGCGAACACTGAAGCTTTCTTT.

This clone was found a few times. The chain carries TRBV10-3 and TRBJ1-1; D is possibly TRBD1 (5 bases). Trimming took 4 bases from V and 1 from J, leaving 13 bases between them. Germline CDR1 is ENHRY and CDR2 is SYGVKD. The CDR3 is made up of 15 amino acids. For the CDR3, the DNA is TGTGCCATCAGTGCCGTAGGGGCGGAGAACACTGAAGCTTTCTTT. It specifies CAISAVGAENTEAFF.

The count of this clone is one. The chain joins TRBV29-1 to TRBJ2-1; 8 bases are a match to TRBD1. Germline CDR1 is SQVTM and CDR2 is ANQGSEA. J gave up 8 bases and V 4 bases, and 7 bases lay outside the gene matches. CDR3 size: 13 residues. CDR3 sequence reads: CSVGGQGYDEQFF. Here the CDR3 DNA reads TGCAGCGTTGGTGGACAGGGATACGATGAGCAGTTCTTC.

CDR3 amino acids: CASSYLGLVGGYTF. The CDR3 coding sequence is TGTGCCAGCAGTTACCTCGGACTAGTAGGTGGCTACACCTTC. The chain has TRBV6-2 or TRBV6-3 and TRBJ1-2; D uncertain. In germline, CDR1 is MNHEY, CDR2 SVGEGT. V shed 2 bases and J shed 7 bases, with 14 bases lying between them. The length of the CDR3 is 14 residues.

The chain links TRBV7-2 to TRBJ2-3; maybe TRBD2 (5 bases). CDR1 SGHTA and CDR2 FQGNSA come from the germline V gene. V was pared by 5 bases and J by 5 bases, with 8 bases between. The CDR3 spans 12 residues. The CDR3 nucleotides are TGTGCCAGCAGCCTACTAGGAGATACGCAGTATTTT. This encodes CASSLLGDTQYF.

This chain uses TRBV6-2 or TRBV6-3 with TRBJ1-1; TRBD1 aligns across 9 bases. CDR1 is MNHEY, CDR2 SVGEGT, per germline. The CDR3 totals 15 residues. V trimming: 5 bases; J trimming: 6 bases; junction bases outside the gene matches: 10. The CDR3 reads CASSGIDRGVSEAFF. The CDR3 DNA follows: TGTGCCAGCAGTGGTATCGACAGGGGGGTATCTGAAGCTTTCTTT.

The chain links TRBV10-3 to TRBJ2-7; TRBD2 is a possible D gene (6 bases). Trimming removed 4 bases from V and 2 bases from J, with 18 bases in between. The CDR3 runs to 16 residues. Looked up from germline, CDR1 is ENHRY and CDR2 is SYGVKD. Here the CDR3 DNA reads TGTGCCATCAGTGTCAGTGGGGGAGGAACAACCTACGAGCAGTACTTC. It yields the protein CAISVSGGGTTYEQYF.

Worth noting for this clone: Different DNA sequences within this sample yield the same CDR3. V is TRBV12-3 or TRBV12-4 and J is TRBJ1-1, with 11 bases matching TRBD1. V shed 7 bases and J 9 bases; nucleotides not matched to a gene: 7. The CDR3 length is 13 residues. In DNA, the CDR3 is TGTGCCAGCACCAAAGGGACAGGGGGTAAAGCTTTCTTT. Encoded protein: CASTKGTGGKAFF.

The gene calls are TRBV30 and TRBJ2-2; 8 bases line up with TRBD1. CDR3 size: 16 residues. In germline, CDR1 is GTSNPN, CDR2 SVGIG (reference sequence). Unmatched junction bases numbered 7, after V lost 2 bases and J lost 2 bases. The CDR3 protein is CAWSRATGANTGELFF. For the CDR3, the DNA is TGTGCCTGGAGTCGGGCGACAGGGGCAAACACCGGGGAGCTGTTTTTT. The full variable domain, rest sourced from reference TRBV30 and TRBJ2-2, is SQTIHQWPATLVQPVGSPLSLECTVEGTSNPNLYWYRQAAGRGLQLLFYSVGIGQISSEVPQNLSASRPQDRQFILSSKKLLLSDSGFYLCAWSRATGANTGELFFGEGSRLTVL.

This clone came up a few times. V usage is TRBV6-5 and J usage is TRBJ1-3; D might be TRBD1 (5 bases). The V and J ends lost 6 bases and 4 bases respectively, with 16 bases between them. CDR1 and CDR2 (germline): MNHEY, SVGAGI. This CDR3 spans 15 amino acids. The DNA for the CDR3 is TGTGCCAGCAGCCCACGGGAGGGGCTAGGAAACACCATATATTTT. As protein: CASSPREGLGNTIYF.

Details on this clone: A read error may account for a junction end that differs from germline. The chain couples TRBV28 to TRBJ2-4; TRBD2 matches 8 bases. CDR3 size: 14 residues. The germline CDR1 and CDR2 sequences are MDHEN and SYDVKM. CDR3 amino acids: CAVTGGVAKNIQYF. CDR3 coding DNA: TGTGCCGTCACGGGGGGGGTGGCCAAGAACATTCAGTACTTC.

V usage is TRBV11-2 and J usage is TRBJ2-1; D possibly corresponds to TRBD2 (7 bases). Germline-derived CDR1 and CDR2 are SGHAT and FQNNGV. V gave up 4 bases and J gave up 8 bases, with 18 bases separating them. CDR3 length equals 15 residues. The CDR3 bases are TGTGCCAGCAGCTCGGCGGGGGCGTCCGGGGATGAGCAGTTCTTC. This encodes CASSSAGASGDEQFF. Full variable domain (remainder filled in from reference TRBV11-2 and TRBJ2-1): EAGVAQSPRYKIIEKRQSVAFWCNPISGHATLYWYQQILGQGPKLLIQFQNNGVVDDSQLPKDRFSAERLKGVDSTLKIQPAKLEDSAVYLCASSSAGASGDEQFFGPGTRLTVL.

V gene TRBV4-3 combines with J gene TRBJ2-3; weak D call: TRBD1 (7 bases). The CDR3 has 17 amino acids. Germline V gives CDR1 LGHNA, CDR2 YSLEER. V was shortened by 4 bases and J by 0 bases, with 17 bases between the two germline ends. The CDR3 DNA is TGCGCCAGCAGCCGGGGGGACAGTGGGTCTAGCACAGATACGCAGTATTTT. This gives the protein CASSRGDSGSSTDTQYF.

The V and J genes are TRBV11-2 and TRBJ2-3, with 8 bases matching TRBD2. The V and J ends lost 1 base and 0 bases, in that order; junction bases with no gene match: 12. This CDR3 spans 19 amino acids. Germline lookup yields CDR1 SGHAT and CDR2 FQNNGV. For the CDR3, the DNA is TGTGCCAGCAGCTTAGTTAGGGCGACTAGCGCGTCTAGCACAGATACGCAGTATTTT. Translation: CASSLVRATSASSTDTQYF.

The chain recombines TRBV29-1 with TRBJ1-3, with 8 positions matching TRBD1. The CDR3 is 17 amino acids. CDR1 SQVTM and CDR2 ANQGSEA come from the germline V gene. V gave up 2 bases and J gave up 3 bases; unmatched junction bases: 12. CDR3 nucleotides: TGCAGCGTTGAATTAATGGGGCAGGGGGCGAATGGAAACACCATATATTTT. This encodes CSVELMGQGANGNTIYF.

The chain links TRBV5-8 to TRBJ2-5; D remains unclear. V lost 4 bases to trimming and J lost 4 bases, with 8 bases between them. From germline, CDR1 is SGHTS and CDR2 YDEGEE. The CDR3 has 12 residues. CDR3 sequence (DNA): TGTGCCAGCAGCCCCCGGAGAGAGACCCAGTACTTC. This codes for CASSPRRETQYF.

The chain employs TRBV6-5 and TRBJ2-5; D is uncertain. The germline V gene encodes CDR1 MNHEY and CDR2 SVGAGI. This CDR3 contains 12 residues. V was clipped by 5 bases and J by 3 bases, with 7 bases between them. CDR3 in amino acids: CASSRSEETQYF. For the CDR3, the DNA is TGTGCCAGCAGTCGTAGTGAAGAGACCCAGTACTTC.

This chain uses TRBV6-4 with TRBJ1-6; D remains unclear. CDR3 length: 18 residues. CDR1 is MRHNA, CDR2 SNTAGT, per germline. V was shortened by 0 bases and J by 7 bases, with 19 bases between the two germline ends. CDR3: CASSDSGPGHSRNSPLHF. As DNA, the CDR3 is TGTGCCAGCAGTGACTCAGGCCCTGGGCACAGTCGAAATTCACCCCTCCACTTT.

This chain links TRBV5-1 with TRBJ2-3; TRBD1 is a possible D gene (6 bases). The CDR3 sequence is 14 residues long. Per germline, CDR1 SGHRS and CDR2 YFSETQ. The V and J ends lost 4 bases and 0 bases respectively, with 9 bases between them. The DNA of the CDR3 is TGCGCCAGCAGCGGCAGGGGTAGCACAGATACGCAGTATTTT. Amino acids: CASSGRGSTDTQYF.

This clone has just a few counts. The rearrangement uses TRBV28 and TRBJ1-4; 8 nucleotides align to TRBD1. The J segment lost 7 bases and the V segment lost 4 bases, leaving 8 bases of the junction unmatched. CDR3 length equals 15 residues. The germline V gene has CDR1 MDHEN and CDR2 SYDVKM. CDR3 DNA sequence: TGTGCCAGCAGTTACGGGGGAACAGGGGGTGAAAAACTGTTTTTT. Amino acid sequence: CASSYGGTGGEKLFF.

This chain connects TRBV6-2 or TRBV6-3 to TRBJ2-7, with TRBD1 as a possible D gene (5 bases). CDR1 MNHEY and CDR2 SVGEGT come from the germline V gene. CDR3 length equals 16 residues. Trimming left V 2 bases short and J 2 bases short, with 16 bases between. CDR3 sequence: CASSYGPDSFPYEQYF. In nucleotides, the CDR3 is TGTGCCAGCAGTTACGGTCCCGACAGTTTTCCCTACGAGCAGTACTTC.

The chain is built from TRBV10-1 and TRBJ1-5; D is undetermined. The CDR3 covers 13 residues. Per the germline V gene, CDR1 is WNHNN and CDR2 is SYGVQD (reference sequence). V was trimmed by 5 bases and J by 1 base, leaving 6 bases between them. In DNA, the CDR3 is TGCGCCAGCAGTTGCGCGAGCAATCAGCCCCAGCATTTT. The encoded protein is CASSCASNQPQHF.

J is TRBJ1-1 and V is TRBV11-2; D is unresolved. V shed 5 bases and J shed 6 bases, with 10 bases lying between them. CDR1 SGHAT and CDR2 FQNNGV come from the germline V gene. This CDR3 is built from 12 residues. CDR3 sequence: CASSATQAEAFF. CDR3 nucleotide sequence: TGTGCCAGCAGCGCAACTCAGGCTGAAGCTTTCTTT.

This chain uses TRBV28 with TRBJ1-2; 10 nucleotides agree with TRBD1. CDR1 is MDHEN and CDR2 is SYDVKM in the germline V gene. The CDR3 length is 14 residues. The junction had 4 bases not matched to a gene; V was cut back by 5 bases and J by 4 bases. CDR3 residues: CASSTGQGVYGYTF. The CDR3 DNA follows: TGTGCCAGCAGTACAGGACAGGGGGTCTATGGCTACACCTTC.